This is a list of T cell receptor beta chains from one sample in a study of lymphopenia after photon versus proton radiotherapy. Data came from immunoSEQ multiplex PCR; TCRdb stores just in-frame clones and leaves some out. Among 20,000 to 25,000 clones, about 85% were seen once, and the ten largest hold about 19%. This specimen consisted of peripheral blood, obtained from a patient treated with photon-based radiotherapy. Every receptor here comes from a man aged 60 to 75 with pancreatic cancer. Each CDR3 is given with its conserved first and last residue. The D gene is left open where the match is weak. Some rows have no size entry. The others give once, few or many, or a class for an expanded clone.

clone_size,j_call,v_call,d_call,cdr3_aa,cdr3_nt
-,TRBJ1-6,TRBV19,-,CASSIWGRAPLHF,TGTGCCAGTAGTATCTGGGGGCGGGCACCCCTCCACTTT
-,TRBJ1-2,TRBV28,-,CASRTTLTYGYTF,TGTGCCAGCAGGACCACCCTAACCTATGGCTACACCTTC
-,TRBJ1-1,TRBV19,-,CASRKGDLNTEAFF,TGTGCCAGTAGGAAAGGGGATTTGAACACTGAAGCTTTCTTT
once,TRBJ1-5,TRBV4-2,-,CASSQEDRVSYQPQHF,TGTGCCAGCAGCCAAGAGGATCGGGTATCTTATCAGCCCCAGCATTTT
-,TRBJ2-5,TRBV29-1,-,CSVEMNSQETQYF,TGCAGCGTTGAGATGAACAGCCAAGAGACCCAGTACTTC
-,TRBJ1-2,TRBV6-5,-,CASSSGTPTEEGYTF,TGTGCCAGCAGTTCCGGGACACCCACAGAGGAAGGCTACACCTTC
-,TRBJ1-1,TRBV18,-,CASSKRQDTEAFF,TGTGCCAGCTCAAAAAGACAGGACACTGAAGCTTTCTTT
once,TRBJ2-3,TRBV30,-,CAWSVSTSTDTQYF,TGTGCCTGGAGTGTATCCACTAGCACAGATACGCAGTATTTT
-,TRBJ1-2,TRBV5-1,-,CASSLARELGYTF,TGCGCCAGCAGCTTGGCCCGGGAGCTTGGCTACACCTTC
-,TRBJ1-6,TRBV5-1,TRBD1,CASSLAGQGVYNSPLHF,TGCGCCAGCAGCTTGGCCGGCCAGGGGGTCTATAATTCACCCCTCCACTTT
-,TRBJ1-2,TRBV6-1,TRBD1,CARGQGGGGYTF,TGTGCCAGGGGACAGGGGGGAGGTGGCTACACCTTC
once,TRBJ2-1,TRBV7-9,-,CASSLDSLLDEQFF,TGTGCCAGCAGCTTAGACTCCCTGCTTGATGAGCAGTTCTTC
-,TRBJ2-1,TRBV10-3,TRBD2,CAISNAGTSGGGNEQFF,TGTGCCATCAGTAACGCCGGGACTAGCGGGGGGGGCAATGAGCAGTTCTTC
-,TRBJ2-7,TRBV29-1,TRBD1,CSVVRQGGSYEQYF,TGCAGCGTTGTCCGACAGGGTGGTTCCTACGAGCAGTACTTC
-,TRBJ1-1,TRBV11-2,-,CASSFTGRNTEAFF,TGTGCCAGCAGCTTTACAGGTCGGAACACTGAAGCTTTCTTT
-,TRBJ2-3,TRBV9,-,CASSVDAGTWRNTQYF,TGTGCCAGCAGCGTAGATGCGGGGACCTGGCGCAATACGCAGTATTTT
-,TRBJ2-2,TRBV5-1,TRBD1,CASSLAVTGEGELFF,TGCGCCAGCAGCTTGGCCGTCACAGGGGAAGGGGAGCTGTTTTTT
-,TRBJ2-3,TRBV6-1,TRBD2,CASSGLAGEHTDTQYF,TGTGCCAGCAGTGGACTAGCGGGGGAACACACAGATACGCAGTATTTT
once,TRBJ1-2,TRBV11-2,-,CASTWGGNYGYTF,TGTGCCAGCACCTGGGGGGGGAACTATGGCTACACCTTC
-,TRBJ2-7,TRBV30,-,CAWSILPREQYF,TGTGCCTGGAGTATCCTCCCTCGCGAGCAGTACTTC
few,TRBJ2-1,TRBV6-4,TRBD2,CASSPRLVIAGNEQFF,TGTGCCAGCAGTCCCAGATTGGTGATAGCGGGGAATGAGCAGTTCTTC
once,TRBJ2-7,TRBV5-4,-,CASSPPDSMSYEQYF,TGTGCCAGCAGCCCGCCGGACTCCATGTCATACGAGCAGTACTTC
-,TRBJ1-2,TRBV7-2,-,CASSLGVSANYGYTF,TGTGCCAGCAGCTTAGGGGTCAGTGCTAACTATGGCTACACCTTC